Below are 8 T cell receptor beta chains sequenced from a single sample in a study of cytomegalovirus exposure and HLA in healthy donors. PCR was performed using 60 Vbeta and 13 Jbeta primers. Clones were sequenced by immunoSEQ multiplex PCR, and TCRdb holds only the in-frame ones, with some missing. The data show around 120,000 clones, with 75% to 85% seen just once and roughly 3% held by the top ten. The specimen sequenced was PBMCs. Source of these receptors: a male donor in good health and CMV-seronegative.

The chain joins TRBV5-5 to TRBJ2-5; D is possibly TRBD2 (6 bases). Looked up from germline, CDR1 is SGHKS and CDR2 is YYEKEE (reference sequence). CDR3 size: 16 residues. The V end was cut by 2 bases, the J end by 2 bases, with 16 bases between. CDR3 DNA: TGTGCCAGCAGCTTCCGGGGCCAGGCGGGGCAAGAGACCCAGTACTTC. It translates to CASSFRGQAGQETQYF.

The V gene is TRBV2, the J gene TRBJ2-3; D unclear. This CDR3 spans 15 amino acids. The germline V gene has CDR1 SNHLY and CDR2 FYNNEI. V lost 4 bases, J lost 2 bases, and 13 bases lay in between. CDR3 bases: TGTGCCAGCAGTGGACCAAGACTGAACACAGATACGCAGTATTTT. It specifies CASSGPRLNTDTQYF.

This clone was seen a single time. V is TRBV27 and J is TRBJ1-1; D unclear. The CDR3 spans 12 residues. Germline V lookup: CDR1 MNHEY, CDR2 SMNVEV (reference sequence). V dropped 6 bases and J dropped 7 bases, with 12 bases sitting between them. CDR3 amino acids: CASSTMGVEAFF. The DNA for the CDR3 is TGTGCCAGCAGCACGATGGGCGTTGAAGCTTTCTTT.

CDR3 loop: CASRARTGREETQYF. The CDR3 DNA sequence: TGTGCAAGTCGCGCTAGGACAGGGAGGGAAGAGACCCAGTACTTC. V gene TRBV12-2 combines with J gene TRBJ2-5; TRBD1, as called in the table, went unchecked against the DNA. TRBV12-2 is described as a pseudogene. The CDR3 extends over 15 amino acids.

The chain recombines TRBV30 with TRBJ1-1; D call uncertain. The CDR3 consists of 11 residues. Trimming took off 2 bases at V and 5 bases at J, with 6 bases between the two ends. CDR1 is GTSNPN and CDR2 is SVGIG in the germline V gene (reference sequence). This CDR3 reads CAWSSITEAFF. In DNA, the CDR3 is TGTGCCTGGAGTTCAATTACTGAAGCTTTCTTT. Combining the CDR3 with reference TRBV30 and TRBJ1-1 gives the whole variable domain SQTIHQWPATLVQPVGSPLSLECTVEGTSNPNLYWYRQAAGRGLQLLFYSVGIGQISSEVPQNLSASRPQDRQFILSSKKLLLSDSGFYLCAWSSITEAFFGQGTRLTVV.

This chain joins TRBV6-5 and TRBJ1-4; perhaps TRBD1 as D (5 bases). CDR1 and CDR2 (germline): MNHEY, SVGAGI. This CDR3 is 14 amino acids long. V lost 5 bases and J 13 bases, leaving 20 bases between the germline ends. The CDR3 region has the DNA TGTGCCAGCAGTCGCGCGGGGACGGAAGGAACACTGTTTTTT. Residues: CASSRAGTEGTLFF.

A note on this clone: One end of the junction does not line up with germline, which may come from a read error. The rearrangement uses TRBV7-6 and TRBJ2-4, with D possibly being TRBD2 (5 bases). This CDR3 has 19 residues. The germline CDR1 and CDR2 sequences are SGHVS and FNYEAQ. CDR3 in DNA: TGTGCCAGCAGCTTAACGGGATTTGCCCCTTCAATCGGCAAAAACAGTCAGTACTTC. Translating it yields CASSLTGFAPSIGKNSQYF.

As concerns this clone: Other DNA sequences from this sample encode an identical CDR3 as well. This chain joins TRBV19 and TRBJ1-3, with D possibly being TRBD1 (6 bases). The CDR3 runs 15 residues. V was clipped by 8 bases and J by 0 bases, with 14 bases between them. Germline CDR1 and CDR2: LNHDA and SQIVND (reference sequence). The CDR3 DNA reads as TGTGCCAGTTCAGGACAGATCACCTCTGGAAACACCATATATTTT. Its translation: CASSGQITSGNTIYF.